The 21 T cell receptor beta chains reported below all come from one sample, sequenced in a study of cutaneous CD30+ T cell lymphoproliferative disorder and hepatitis E. The repertoire was sequenced with immunoSEQ multiplex PCR; TCRdb's copy has only in-frame clones and lacks some. The data show several thousand clones, with around 70% seen just once and about 1.1% held by the top ten. The specimen sequenced was blood. These receptors originate from a human donor with a cutaneous T cell lymphoproliferative disorder associated with hepatitis E virus.

The J gene is TRBJ1-5, the V gene TRBV2, with a weak D call TRBD1 (6 bases). Germline loops: CDR1 SNHLY, CDR2 FYNNEI. The CDR3 sequence is 15 residues long. With 6 bases removed from V and 6 bases from J, the gap between germline ends came to 18 bases. CDR3 residues: CASRERHEDSQPQHF. The CDR3 DNA is TGTGCCAGCAGGGAGAGACACGAGGACAGTCAGCCCCAGCATTTT.

The chain carries TRBV15 and TRBJ2-6, with D possibly being TRBD1 or TRBD2 (5 bases each). Germline V gene sequence: CDR1 LNHNV, CDR2 YYDKDF (reference sequence). The CDR3 is 17 residues long. The ends were cut back, 1 base at V and 2 bases at J, with 12 bases in the middle. As DNA, the CDR3 is TGTGCCACCAGCAGAGGCGGTAGGGGACCTGGGGCCAACGTCCTGACTTTC. It translates to CATSRGGRGPGANVLTF.

The rearrangement uses TRBV5-4 and TRBJ1-5; possibly TRBD1 for D (6 bases). The V end lost 2 bases, the J end lost 6 bases, and 15 bases lay between the germline ends. Germline loops: CDR1 SGHNT, CDR2 YYREEE (reference sequence). This CDR3 is built from 15 residues. The CDR3 reads CASSFGGGVGQPQHF. CDR3 DNA: TGTGCCAGCAGCTTTGGCGGGGGCGTGGGTCAGCCCCAGCATTTT.

The chain couples TRBV10-1 to TRBJ1-1; perhaps TRBD1 as D (6 bases). Germline CDR1 reads WNHNN; CDR2 reads SYGVQD (reference sequence). The CDR3 runs to 12 residues. Trimming took 3 bases from V and 8 from J, leaving 10 bases between them. CDR3 loop: CASSDDRREAFF. The DNA of the CDR3 is TGCGCCAGCAGTGATGACAGGAGGGAAGCTTTCTTT.

J is TRBJ2-4 and V is TRBV7-2; D is perhaps TRBD1 (5 bases). V was trimmed by 2 bases and J by 1 base, leaving 12 bases between them. Germline loops: CDR1 SGHTA, CDR2 FQGNSA. The CDR3 extends over 16 amino acids. The CDR3 region is CASSLIGAGAKNIQYF. The DNA for the CDR3 is TGTGCCAGCAGCTTAATAGGGGCTGGGGCCAAAAACATTCAGTACTTC.

This sequence joins TRBV7-2 and TRBJ2-2; TRBD1 might be the D (6 bases). Germline CDR1 SGHTA, CDR2 FQGNSA. The V gene lost 1 base and the J gene lost 6 bases, with 9 bases spanning the gap. This CDR3 has 14 amino acids. The CDR3 coding sequence is TGTGCCAGCAGCTTAGTACAGGGTTCCGGGGAGCTGTTTTTT. Its translation: CASSLVQGSGELFF.

The rearrangement links TRBV11-2 to TRBJ2-2, with a possible D match to TRBD1 (5 bases). Germline CDR1 is SGHAT and CDR2 is FQNNGV. The CDR3 length is 15 residues. V lost 1 base, J lost 2 bases, and 8 bases lay in between. Written as DNA, the CDR3 is TGTGCCAGCAGCTTAGGGCAGGGTAACACCGGGGAGCTGTTTTTT. This codes for CASSLGQGNTGELFF. Variable domain in full (rest from reference TRBV11-2 and TRBJ2-2): EAGVAQSPRYKIIEKRQSVAFWCNPISGHATLYWYQQILGQGPKLLIQFQNNGVVDDSQLPKDRFSAERLKGVDSTLKIQPAKLEDSAVYLCASSLGQGNTGELFFGEGSRLTVL.

The V call is TRBV29-1, the J call TRBJ1-4; TRBD1 might be the D (5 bases). V lost 6 bases to trimming and J lost 7 bases, with 18 bases between them. The CDR3 contains 14 residues. Germline V CDR1 and CDR2: SQVTM, ANQGSEA. The chain's CDR3 is CSVDSGTRGEKLFF. CDR3 DNA: TGCAGCGTGGATTCCGGGACGAGAGGTGAAAAACTGTTTTTT.

The V call is TRBV10-3, the J call TRBJ1-5; D unclear. This CDR3 has 15 amino acids. Trimming cost V 2 bases and J 2 bases, with 10 bases left between them. Germline lookup yields CDR1 ENHRY and CDR2 SYGVKD. The CDR3 DNA reads as TGTGCCATCAGTGAGACACAAGAAGGCAATCAGCCCCAGCATTTT. This codes for CAISETQEGNQPQHF.

The count of this clone is one. The V and J genes are TRBV10-3 and TRBJ2-5; TRBD1 agrees at 7 bases. This CDR3 has 11 amino acids. CDR1 is ENHRY and CDR2 is SYGVKD in the germline V gene. J lost 9 bases, V lost 10 bases, and 8 bases had no gene match. This CDR3 reads CATSRDSAQYF. The CDR3 region has the DNA TGTGCCACGTCCCGGGACAGCGCCCAGTACTTC.

The V gene is TRBV5-5, the J gene TRBJ2-2, with TRBD2 matching over 9 bases. CDR1 and CDR2 (germline): SGHKS, YYEKEE (reference sequence). Trimming removed 2 bases from V and 6 bases from J; junction bases left unmatched: 2. The CDR3 loop spans 14 amino acids. CDR3 protein: CASSLAGGAGELFF. The CDR3 DNA is TGTGCCAGCAGCTTAGCGGGGGGTGCCGGGGAGCTGTTTTTT. The full variable domain, with the rest looked up from reference TRBV5-5 and TRBJ2-2, is DAGVTQSPTHLIKTRGQQVTLRCSPISGHKSVSWYQQVLGQGPQFIFQYYEKEERGRGNFPDRFSARQFPNYSSELNVNALLLGDSALYLCASSLAGGAGELFFGEGSRLTVL.

J is TRBJ2-3 and V is TRBV6-6, with 9 bases that match TRBD2. The CDR3 runs to 15 residues. Germline CDR1 reads MNHNY; CDR2 reads SVGAGI (reference sequence). The V and J ends lost 7 bases and 1 base, in that order; junction bases with no gene match: 6. The CDR3: CASKEREARTDTQYF. The CDR3 DNA is TGTGCCAGCAAGGAGCGGGAGGCCCGCACAGATACGCAGTATTTT.

J is TRBJ2-1 and V is TRBV5-1; 9 positions agree with TRBD1. Trimming cost V 0 bases and J 5 bases; bases outside gene matches: 6. There are 16 residues in the CDR3. CDR1 is SGHRS and CDR2 is YFSETQ in the germline V gene. In nucleotides, the CDR3 is TGCGCCAGCAGCTTGGTAGGGACAGGGCGTGACAATGAGCAGTTCTTC. Translation gives CASSLVGTGRDNEQFF.

This rearrangement joins TRBV6-1 to TRBJ2-5; a weak D match, TRBD1 (5 bases). The V gene lost 4 bases and the J gene lost 4 bases, with 10 bases spanning the gap. The CDR3 covers 13 residues. In germline, CDR1 is MNHNS, CDR2 SASEGT. Here the CDR3 DNA reads TGTGCCAGCAGTGTAGGGGTTGTAGAGACCCAGTACTTC. This sequence encodes CASSVGVVETQYF.

The chain uses TRBV7-9 and TRBJ2-6, with TRBD2 as a possible D gene (6 bases). The V gene lost 5 bases and the J gene lost 8 bases, with 10 bases spanning the gap. Germline CDR1 is SEHNR and CDR2 is FQNEAQ (reference sequence). This CDR3 region has 13 residues. The CDR3: CASSQGTSNVLTF. The CDR3 nucleotides read TGTGCCAGCAGCCAAGGGACTTCCAACGTCCTGACTTTC.

This clone was found a few times. The chain couples TRBV7-3 to TRBJ2-1; D ambiguous. Deletions cut 2 bases from V and 8 bases from J, with 13 bases between. The CDR3 runs to 14 residues. CDR1 SGHTA and CDR2 FQGTGA come from the germline V gene. In nucleotides, the CDR3 is TGTGCCAGCAGCTTACTTGCGGCATCGGATGAGCAGTTCTTC. Protein: CASSLLAASDEQFF.

The genes are TRBV7-9 and TRBJ2-1, with 11 bases identical to TRBD2. This CDR3 has 16 amino acids. In germline, CDR1 is SEHNR, CDR2 FQNEAQ (reference sequence). V lost 1 base, J lost 6 bases, and 5 bases stayed unmatched. The CDR3, as DNA: TGTGCCAGCAGCTTAGTCCTAGCGGGGGGTAGCAATGAGCAGTTCTTC. This codes for CASSLVLAGGSNEQFF.

This clone was observed once. The chain carries TRBV30 and TRBJ1-6; D is undetermined. The CDR3 consists of 12 residues. Trimming took off 2 bases at V and 6 bases at J, with 5 bases between the two ends. Germline V gives CDR1 GTSNPN, CDR2 SVGIG (reference sequence). CDR3 loop: CAWSWSNSPLHF. In nucleotides, the CDR3 is TGTGCCTGGAGTTGGTCTAATTCACCCCTCCACTTT.

V and J are TRBV7-6 and TRBJ2-7; 8 nucleotides line up with TRBD2. After removal of 1 base from V and 3 bases from J, the junction contained 11 bases not matched to a gene. This CDR3 spans 17 amino acids. CDR1 is SGHVS and CDR2 is FNYEAQ in the germline V gene. CDR3 sequence: CASSLGGPGGPGYEQYF. The CDR3 nucleotides are TGTGCCAGCAGCTTAGGCGGGCCGGGAGGGCCCGGCTACGAGCAGTACTTC.

The chain recombines TRBV9 with TRBJ1-4; D is undetermined. The CDR3 sequence is 17 residues long. Germline V gene data show CDR1 as SGDLS and CDR2 as YYNGEE. V gave up 0 bases and J gave up 0 bases, with 12 bases separating them. DNA for the CDR3: TGTGCCAGCAGCGTAGGGGCGTCACTACCAACTAATGAAAAACTGTTTTTT. Its protein is CASSVGASLPTNEKLFF.

The CDR3, as DNA: TGTGCCAGCAGTTTATCCAGCACGGTTAGAGGGTACTTC. Translation: CASSLSSTVRGYF. The V gene is TRBV28, the J gene TRBJ2-7; D not certain. V lost 1 base and J lost 12, with 16 bases in between. Per germline, CDR1 MDHEN and CDR2 SYDVKM. The CDR3 is 13 amino acids.